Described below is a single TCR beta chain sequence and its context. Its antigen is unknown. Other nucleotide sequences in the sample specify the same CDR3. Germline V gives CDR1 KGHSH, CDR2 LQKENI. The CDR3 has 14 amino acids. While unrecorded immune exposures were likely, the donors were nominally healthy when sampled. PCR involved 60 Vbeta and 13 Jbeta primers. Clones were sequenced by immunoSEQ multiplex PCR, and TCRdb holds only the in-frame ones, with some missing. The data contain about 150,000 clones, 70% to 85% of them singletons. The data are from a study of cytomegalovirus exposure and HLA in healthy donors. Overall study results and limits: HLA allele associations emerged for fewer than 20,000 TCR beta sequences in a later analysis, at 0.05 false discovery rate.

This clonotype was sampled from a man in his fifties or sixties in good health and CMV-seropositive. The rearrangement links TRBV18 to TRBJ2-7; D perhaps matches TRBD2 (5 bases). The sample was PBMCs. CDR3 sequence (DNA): TGCGCCAGCTCACCAACGAGGGACTCCTACGAGCAGTACGTC. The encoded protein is CASSPTRDSYEQYV.